The 2 T cell receptor beta chains given below trace back to one sample, sequenced in a study of blood T cells in healthy people across ages. Next came a second PCR, run for about 6 to 12 cycles, which used a sample-barcoded 5' primer along with a J-beta primer mix. MiXCR, applied by TCRdb to the 5' RACE reads, yields one record per CDR3 protein. Of approximately 900,000 distinct CDR3 sequences in the sample, 29% were seen once. Another study also made use of these data, one on T cells of mothers and their children.

The sample was blood. Every receptor here comes from a woman between 40 and 50 years old in good health.

This clonotype showed up many times. This chain connects TRBV20-1 to TRBJ1-2; no reliable D call. The CDR3 covers 14 residues. The ends were cut back, 4 bases at V and 4 bases at J, with 16 bases in the middle. Per germline, CDR1 DFQATT and CDR2 SNEGSKA (reference sequence). DNA of the CDR3: TGCAGTGCTATACGGTCCCACCTTAGCTATGGCTACACCTTC. Residues: CSAIRSHLSYGYTF.

This clonotype has a handful of counts. The chain carries TRBV12-3 or TRBV12-4 and TRBJ2-1; no clear D gene. The CDR3 is 13 residues long. Between the trimmed V and J ends, which lost 3 bases and 8 bases, there was a span of 11 bases. CDR3 sequence reads: CASSLRSRDEQFF. As DNA, the CDR3 is TGTGCCAGCAGTTTGAGAAGCCGCGATGAGCAGTTCTTC.